Following are 28 T cell receptor beta chains from one sample sequenced in a study of blood T cells in healthy people across ages (dated by TCRdb to about 2015). The library was produced with 5' RACE. The listed sequencing device is Illumina HiSeq 2500. A second PCR of roughly 6 to 11 cycles was run with a J-beta primer mix and a sample-barcoded 5' primer. The raw public reads went through TCRdb reprocessing: fastp at Q25, MiXCR clone calling, in-frame beta chains kept. Rows with one shared CDR3 protein collapse into an entry with the most common genes and DNA. This sample has around 1.5 million distinct CDR3 sequences in its table, and around 35% of those were observed once. The top ten hold about 11% of the sample. Sequenced sample: blood. The receptors derive from a woman aged 25 to 39 in good health.

On this clonotype: Germline and junction disagree at one end, which may indicate a read error. This chain connects TRBV6-5 to TRBJ2-5; 12 bases fit TRBD1. The CDR3 is 15 amino acids. Germline V gives CDR1 MNHEY, CDR2 SVGAGI. This chain's CDR3 is CVSSGTGGRGETQYF. CDR3 coding DNA: TGTGTCAGCAGCGGGACAGGGGGCAGAGGAGAGACCCAGTACTTC.

This clonotype showed up just once. This rearrangement joins TRBV27 to TRBJ2-4, with TRBD2 identical over 8 bases. Judging by the DNA end, TRBJ2-7 fits better; the J call may be wrong. Germline values: CDR1 MNHEY, CDR2 SMNVEV (reference sequence). There are 14 residues in the CDR3. CDR3 amino acids: CASSQDERESEQYF. Here the CDR3 DNA reads TGTGCCAGCAGCCAAGATGAGCGGGAGAGCGAGCAGTACTTC.

This chain joins TRBV6-6 and TRBJ2-1, with 12 positions matching TRBD2. Germline V lookup: CDR1 MNHNY, CDR2 SVGAGI (reference sequence). The CDR3 runs to 16 residues. Trimming at V came to 3 bases and at J to 5 bases, leaving 5 bases not matched to a gene. The CDR3 nucleotides read TGTGCCAGCAGTTATGGGGCTAGCGGGAGGGACAATGAGCAGTTCTTC. Translation: CASSYGASGRDNEQFF.

The chain links TRBV29-1 to TRBJ2-3; D unclear. CDR1 is SQVTM and CDR2 is ANQGSEA in the germline V gene. The V and J ends lost 1 base and 5 bases respectively, with 10 bases between them. CDR3 length equals 13 residues. The CDR3 DNA sequence: TGCAGCGTTGAAGGTCGGCTGGAAGATACGCAGTATTTT. This encodes CSVEGRLEDTQYF.

The chain employs TRBV5-1 and TRBJ1-5, with 7 nucleotides matching TRBD1. The V gene's germline CDR1 is SGHRS and CDR2 YFSETQ. V trimming: 2 bases; J trimming: 5 bases; junction bases outside the gene matches: 16. The CDR3 sequence is 18 residues long. This CDR3 reads CASSFRRVGMRGHQPQHF. CDR3 in DNA: TGCGCCAGCAGCTTCCGAAGGGTTGGGATGAGGGGGCATCAGCCCCAGCATTTT.

The chain employs TRBV20-1 and TRBJ1-2, with 11 bases matching TRBD1. The CDR3 has 15 amino acids. With V trimmed by 3 bases and J by 7 bases, 10 bases remained unmatched. CDR1 is DFQATT and CDR2 is SNEGSKA in the germline V gene (reference sequence). CDR3 DNA: TGCAGTGCTAGTGACGCGGACAGGGGGCCTCGTGGCTACACCTTC. Translating gives CSASDADRGPRGYTF.

This clonotype was found a few times. The gene calls are TRBV10-3 and TRBJ1-5, with 8 nucleotides matching TRBD1. The germline V gene encodes CDR1 ENHRY and CDR2 SYGVKD. V shed 2 bases, J shed 4 bases, and the junction held 4 bases outside the gene matches. The CDR3 covers 15 residues. The CDR3 here is CAISETDRENQPQHF. Written as DNA, the CDR3 is TGTGCCATCAGTGAGACGGACAGGGAAAATCAGCCCCAGCATTTT.

This clonotype was recorded a few times. J is TRBJ2-5 and V is TRBV20-1, with 11 bases matching TRBD2. The DNA matches TRBJ2-7 better at its end, which makes the J call doubtful. The CDR3 has 13 residues. CDR1 is DFQATT and CDR2 is SNEGSKA in the germline V gene (reference sequence). The CDR3 DNA follows: TGCAGTGCACCCGGGACTAGCGGTTACGAGCAGTACTTC. It encodes CSAPGTSGYEQYF.

J is TRBJ2-1 and V is TRBV11-2; tentative D call: TRBD2 (6 bases). Germline V gene data show CDR1 as SGHAT and CDR2 as FQNNGV. V lost 4 bases and J lost 2, with 36 bases in between. This CDR3 contains 23 residues. CDR3 loop: CASSSPTGRGGTPGRGTYNEQFF. CDR3 DNA: TGTGCCAGCAGCTCCCCTACCGGCCGGGGCGGGACTCCGGGAAGGGGCACCTACAATGAGCAGTTCTTC.

The chain links TRBV7-2 to TRBJ2-1; D ambiguous. The V gene's germline CDR1 is SGHTA and CDR2 FQGNSA. V was clipped by 7 bases and J by 5 bases, with 6 bases between them. This CDR3 contains 11 residues. CDR3 in amino acids: CASKSDNEQFF. The CDR3 DNA is TGTGCCAGCAAGAGCGACAATGAGCAGTTCTTC.

Many counts were recorded for this clonotype. The genes are TRBV6-1 and TRBJ2-7; D gene unclear. The V end was cut by 3 bases, the J end by 3 bases, with 3 bases between. The CDR3 loop spans 11 amino acids. Germline-derived CDR1 and CDR2 are MNHNS and SASEGT. DNA for the CDR3: TGTGCCAGCAGTGAGCTCTACGAGCAGTACTTC. Its protein product is CASSELYEQYF.

This clonotype was seen a single time. The chain has TRBV5-5 and TRBJ2-6, with 7 bases fitting TRBD2. The CDR3 is made up of 18 amino acids. Germline CDR1 SGHKS, CDR2 YYEKEE (reference sequence). V lost 4 bases to trimming and J lost 2 bases; unmatched junction nucleotides: 12. CDR3 sequence reads: CASSTGSGKGAGANVLTF. CDR3 DNA sequence: TGTGCCAGCAGCACCGGGAGCGGGAAAGGCGCTGGGGCCAACGTCCTGACTTTC.

The V call is TRBV20-1, the J call TRBJ2-3, with TRBD2 identical over 14 bases. Germline lookup yields CDR1 DFQATT and CDR2 SNEGSKA (reference sequence). CDR3 length: 16 amino acids. Germline trimming cut 1 base from V and 5 bases from J; bases unmatched to any gene: 5. CDR3 in DNA: TGCAGTGCTAGAGGACTAGCGGGAGGGCCGATAGATACGCAGTATTTT. This sequence encodes CSARGLAGGPIDTQYF.

The chain couples TRBV19 to TRBJ2-5; D possibly uses TRBD1 or TRBD2 (5 bases each). Germline CDR1 and CDR2: LNHDA and SQIVND (reference sequence). Trimming shortened V by 5 bases and J by 3 bases, and 16 bases separated the two germline ends. This CDR3 has 15 amino acids. The CDR3 DNA follows: TGTGCCAGTAGTCCCCTTTGGGGGTCGGAAGAGACCCAGTACTTC. Its protein is CASSPLWGSEETQYF.

This clonotype has just a few counts. The chain has TRBV14 and TRBJ2-1; perhaps TRBD1 as D (6 bases). Between the trimmed V and J ends, which lost 4 bases and 9 bases, there was a span of 16 bases. CDR1 is SGHDN and CDR2 is FVKESK in the germline V gene. CDR3 length equals 14 residues. CDR3 residues: CASSPGVFSGEQFF. CDR3 bases: TGTGCCAGCAGCCCAGGGGTCTTCTCGGGTGAGCAGTTCTTC.

The V gene is TRBV7-6, the J gene TRBJ2-3; maybe TRBD2 (6 bases). Per germline, CDR1 SGHVS and CDR2 FNYEAQ. This CDR3 contains 14 residues. V was trimmed by 5 bases and J by 6 bases, leaving 15 bases between them. The CDR3 reads CASSQTSSEDTQYF. CDR3 nucleotides: TGTGCCAGCAGCCAGACTAGTTCGGAGGATACGCAGTATTTT.

This clonotype was seen more than once but under ten times. The CDR3 protein is CASSGAAGYNEQFF. CDR3 bases: TGTGCCAGCAGTGGCGCTGCGGGTTACAATGAGCAGTTCTTC. The rearrangement uses TRBV2 and TRBJ2-1; maybe TRBD2 (5 bases). Germline-derived CDR1 and CDR2 are SNHLY and FYNNEI. V was shortened by 4 bases and J by 4 bases, with 11 bases between the two germline ends. The CDR3 contains 14 residues.

This clonotype was picked up a small number of times. The chain uses TRBV28 and TRBJ1-2; D gene uncertain. The CDR3 consists of 15 residues. Germline CDR1 is MDHEN and CDR2 is SYDVKM. V lost 8 bases and J 0 bases, leaving 16 bases between the germline ends. CDR3 sequence: CASSPNGRANYGYTF. The CDR3 coding sequence is TGTGCCAGCTCCCCTAACGGGCGAGCTAACTATGGCTACACCTTC.

V and J are TRBV29-1 and TRBJ1-3; no definite D call. The CDR3 runs 13 residues. Germline V gene lookup returns CDR1 SQVTM and CDR2 ANQGSEA. V was trimmed by 1 base and J by 9 bases, leaving 13 bases between them. Here the CDR3 reads CSVEAERRGTIYF. The CDR3 DNA reads TGCAGCGTTGAAGCGGAAAGACGAGGCACCATATATTTT. The full variable domain, completed using reference TRBV29-1 and TRBJ1-3, is SAVISQKPSRDICQRGTSLTIQCQVDSQVTMMFWYRQQPGQSLTLIATANQGSEATYESGFVIDKFPISRPNLTFSTLTVSNMSPEDSSIYLCSVEAERRGTIYFGEGSWLTVV.

This clonotype came up a few times. The chain carries TRBV20-1 and TRBJ2-3; a possible D gene is TRBD2 (5 bases). Trimming removed 3 bases at V and 1 base at J, with 8 bases between. CDR3 length: 13 amino acids. The germline V gene encodes CDR1 DFQATT and CDR2 SNEGSKA (reference sequence). The CDR3 sequence: CSARGEGTDTQYF. In nucleotides, the CDR3 is TGCAGTGCTAGGGGAGAGGGCACAGATACGCAGTATTTT.

V and J are TRBV7-3 and TRBJ2-1, with TRBD1 matching over 10 bases. V shed 0 bases, J shed 9 bases, and the junction held 2 bases outside the gene matches. The CDR3 is made up of 14 amino acids. Germline V CDR1 and CDR2: SGHTA, FQGTGA. The DNA for the CDR3 is TGTGCCAGCAGCTTAACGGGACAGGGGACTGAGCAGTTCTTC. Translated, it gives CASSLTGQGTEQFF.

This clonotype has more than one count but fewer than ten. The rearrangement links TRBV7-9 to TRBJ2-7; the match to TRBD1 covers 7 bases. The J segment lost 1 base and the V segment lost 5 bases, leaving 11 bases of the junction unmatched. The CDR3 is 16 residues long. Germline lookup yields CDR1 SEHNR and CDR2 FQNEAQ (reference sequence). CDR3 sequence (DNA): TGTGCCAGCAGCGTCGTCTGGCAGGGGGATTCCTACGAGCAGTACTTC. It yields the protein CASSVVWQGDSYEQYF.

The V and J genes are TRBV12-3 or TRBV12-4 and TRBJ2-3; D is undetermined. This CDR3 is built from 14 residues. With 10 bases removed from V and 5 bases from J, the gap between germline ends came to 19 bases. The CDR3 protein is CAMKPMGPGDTQYF. In DNA, the CDR3 is TGTGCCATGAAACCCATGGGCCCGGGAGATACGCAGTATTTT.

This clonotype was recorded a few times. The chain uses TRBV7-9 and TRBJ2-3; D gene unclear. The germline V gene encodes CDR1 SEHNR and CDR2 FQNEAQ (reference sequence). There are 8 residues in the CDR3. The V gene lost 3 bases and the J gene lost 14 bases, with 3 bases spanning the gap. CDR3 coding DNA: TGTGCCAGCAGCTTGGGGTATTTT. It codes for CASSLGYF.

The genes are TRBV5-1 and TRBJ2-1; 12 nucleotides line up with TRBD2. Trimming cost V 0 bases and J 10 bases; bases outside gene matches: 8. The CDR3 consists of 16 residues. Per the germline V gene, CDR1 is SGHRS and CDR2 is YFSETQ. The CDR3 DNA sequence: TGCGCCAGCAGCTTGGGGGCTAGCGGGGGGGCAGAGGAGCAGTTCTTC. This codes for CASSLGASGGAEEQFF. The full variable domain, with the rest looked up from reference TRBV5-1 and TRBJ2-1, is KAGVTQTPRYLIKTRGQQVTLSCSPISGHRSVSWYQQTPGQGLQFLFEYFSETQRNKGNFPGRFSGRQFSNSRSEMNVSTLELGDSALYLCASSLGASGGAEEQFFGPGTRLTVL.

The chain carries TRBV28 and TRBJ1-1; the D is unclear. The CDR3 loop spans 13 amino acids. Looked up from germline, CDR1 is MDHEN and CDR2 is SYDVKM. Between the trimmed V and J ends, which lost 2 bases and 7 bases, there was a span of 11 bases. CDR3 in DNA: TGTGCCAGCAGTTTAGATAAACTTGGTGAAGCTTTCTTT. Encoded protein: CASSLDKLGEAFF.

The chain combines TRBV29-1 with TRBJ1-2; D is undetermined. CDR1 is SQVTM, CDR2 ANQGSEA, per germline. The CDR3 length is 12 residues. Trimming left V 6 bases short and J 4 bases short, with 12 bases between. The CDR3 region has the DNA TGCAGCGTCCGGGAGATGGGCTATGGCTACACCTTC. Translated: CSVREMGYGYTF.

V is TRBV12-3 or TRBV12-4 and J is TRBJ2-7, with 8 bases aligning to TRBD2. There are 15 residues in the CDR3. V lost 6 bases to trimming and J lost 3 bases; unmatched junction nucleotides: 10. The CDR3 DNA reads TGTGCCAGCAGGTATGGGACTAGTATTGGCTACGAGCAGTACTTC. Protein: CASRYGTSIGYEQYF.